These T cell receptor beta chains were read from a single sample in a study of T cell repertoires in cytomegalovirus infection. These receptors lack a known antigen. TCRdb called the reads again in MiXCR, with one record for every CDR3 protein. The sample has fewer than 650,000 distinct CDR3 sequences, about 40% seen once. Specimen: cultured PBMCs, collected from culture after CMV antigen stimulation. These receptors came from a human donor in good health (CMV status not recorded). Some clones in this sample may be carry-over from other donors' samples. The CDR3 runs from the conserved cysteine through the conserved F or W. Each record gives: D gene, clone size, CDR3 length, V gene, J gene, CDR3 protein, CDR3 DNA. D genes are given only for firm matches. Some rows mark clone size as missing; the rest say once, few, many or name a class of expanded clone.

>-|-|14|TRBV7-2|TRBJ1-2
CASSLTFSGVWYTF
TGTGCCAGCAGCCTGACTTTCTCTGGGGTTTGGTACACCTTC
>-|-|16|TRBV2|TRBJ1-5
CASSGYRDDSNQPQHF
TGTGCCAGCTCTGGGTACAGAGATGATAGCAATCAGCCCCAGCATTTT
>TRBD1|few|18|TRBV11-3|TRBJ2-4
CASSSPTGTGWAKNIQYF
TGTGCCAGCAGCTCCCCGACTGGGACAGGATGGGCCAAAAACATTCAGTACTTC
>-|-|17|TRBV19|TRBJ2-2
CASTIAAPHSTTGELFF
TGTGCCAGTACCATAGCGGCCCCACACAGCACCACCGGGGAGCTGTTTTTT
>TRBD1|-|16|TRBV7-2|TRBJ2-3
CASSLVPGQGTDTQYF
TGTGCCAGCAGCCTAGTTCCGGGACAGGGTACAGATACGCAGTATTTT
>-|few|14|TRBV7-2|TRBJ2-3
CASSSLGVAPTQYF
TGTGCCAGCAGCTCACTAGGGGTAGCGCCTACGCAGTATTTT
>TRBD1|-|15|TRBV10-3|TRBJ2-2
CAVARDRGIIGELFF
TGTGCCGTCGCCCGAGACAGGGGGATAATCGGGGAGCTGTTTTTT
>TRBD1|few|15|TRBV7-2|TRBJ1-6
CASSTRQGANSPLHF
TGTGCCAGCAGCACCCGACAGGGGGCGAATTCACCCCTCCACTTT
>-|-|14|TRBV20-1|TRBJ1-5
CSASSGTREQPQHF
TGCAGTGCTAGTTCCGGGACGCGGGAGCAGCCCCAGCATTTT
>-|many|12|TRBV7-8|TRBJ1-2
CASSATGYGYTF
TGTGCCAGCAGCGCAACAGGGTATGGCTACACCTTC
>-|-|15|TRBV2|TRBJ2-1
CASSGGTVDFNEQFF
TGTGCCAGCAGTGGGGGGACGGTGGACTTCAATGAGCAGTTCTTC
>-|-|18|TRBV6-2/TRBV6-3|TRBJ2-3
CASSYTRLLTRRADTQYF
TGTGCCAGCAGTTACACTCGACTCCTGACTAGAAGGGCAGATACGCAGTATTTT
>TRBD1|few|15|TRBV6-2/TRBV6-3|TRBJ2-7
CASSKPGTGSYEQYF
TGTGCCAGCAGCAAACCCGGGACAGGATCCTACGAGCAGTACTTC
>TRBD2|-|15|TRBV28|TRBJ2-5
CASSPSGGAQETQYF
TGTGCCAGCAGCCCCTCGGGGGGGGCCCAGGAGACCCAGTACTTC
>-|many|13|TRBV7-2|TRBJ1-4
CASSLGTNEKLFF
TGTGCCAGCAGCTTGGGAACTAATGAAAAACTGTTTTTT
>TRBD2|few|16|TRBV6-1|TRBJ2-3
CASRGLAGVFGDTQYF
TGTGCCAGCAGGGGACTAGCGGGAGTCTTTGGCGATACGCAGTATTTT
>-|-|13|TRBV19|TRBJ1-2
CASSMAYGAGYTF
TGTGCCAGTAGTATGGCCTATGGGGCTGGCTACACCTTC
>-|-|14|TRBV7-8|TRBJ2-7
CASSLEANHYEQYF
TGTGCCAGCAGCTTAGAGGCCAATCACTACGAGCAGTACTTC
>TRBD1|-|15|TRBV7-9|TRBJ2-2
CASSPRTGSPGELFF
TGTGCCAGCAGCCCCCGGACAGGGTCTCCCGGGGAGCTGTTTTTT
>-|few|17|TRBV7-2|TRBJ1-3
CASSLAPRLRSGNTIYF
TGTGCCAGCAGCTTAGCGCCCCGTTTGCGCTCTGGAAACACCATATATTTT
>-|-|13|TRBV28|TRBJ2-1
CASSLSSGTGQFF
TGTGCCAGCAGTTTAAGTAGCGGGACAGGGCAGTTCTTC
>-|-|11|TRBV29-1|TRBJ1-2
CSVVGEDGYTF
TGCAGCGTTGTCGGGGAGGATGGCTACACCTTC
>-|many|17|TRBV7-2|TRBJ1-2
CASSLGRSGTYNYGYTF
TGTGCCAGCAGCTTAGGTCGATCCGGGACCTATAACTATGGCTACACCTTC
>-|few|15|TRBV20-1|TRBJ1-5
CSAPRNRESNQPQHF
TGCAGTGCCCCCCGGAACCGGGAGAGCAATCAGCCCCAGCATTTT
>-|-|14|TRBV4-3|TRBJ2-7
CASSQEEGLYEQYF
TGCGCCAGCAGCCAAGAGGAGGGTCTCTACGAGCAGTACTTC
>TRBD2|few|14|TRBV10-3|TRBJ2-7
CAISESGLAGEQYF
TGTGCCATCAGTGAGTCGGGACTAGCGGGGGAGCAGTACTTC
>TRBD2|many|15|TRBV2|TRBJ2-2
CASSAIPGTSGGLFF
TGTGCCAGCAGTGCGATACCAGGGACTAGCGGGGGGCTGTTTTTT
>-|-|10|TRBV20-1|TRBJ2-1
CSAAWDEQFF
TGCAGTGCAGCCTGGGATGAGCAGTTCTTC
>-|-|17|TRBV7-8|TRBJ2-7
CASSPRRVAIRSYEQYF
TGTGCCAGCAGCCCAAGGCGGGTGGCTATTAGGTCCTACGAGCAGTACTTC
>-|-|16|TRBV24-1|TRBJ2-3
CATSERGTLQPDTQYF
TGTGCCACCAGTGAGCGGGGGACACTCCAACCAGATACGCAGTATTTT
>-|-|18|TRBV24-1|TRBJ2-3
CATSDLKSRVRTPDTQYF
TGTGCCACCAGTGATTTGAAATCTAGGGTTCGTACCCCAGATACGCAGTATTTT
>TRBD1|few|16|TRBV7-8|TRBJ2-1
CASSLAPGGADNEQFF
TGTGCCAGCAGCTTAGCCCCAGGGGGCGCAGACAATGAGCAGTTCTTC
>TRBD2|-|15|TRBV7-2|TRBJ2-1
CASSFGGGGFNEQFF
TGTGCCAGCAGCTTCGGCGGGGGGGGGTTCAATGAGCAGTTCTTC
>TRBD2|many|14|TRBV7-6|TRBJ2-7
CASSPRLAGYEQYF
TGTGCCAGCAGCCCCCGACTAGCCGGCTACGAGCAGTACTTC
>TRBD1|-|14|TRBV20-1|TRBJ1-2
CSARDRVMVRGYTF
TGCAGTGCTAGGGACAGGGTTATGGTTCGTGGCTACACCTTC
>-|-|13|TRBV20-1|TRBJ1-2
CSAREGGVDGYTF
TGCAGTGCTAGAGAGGGGGGTGTGGATGGCTACACCTTC
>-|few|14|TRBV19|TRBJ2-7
CASSIIHGRYEQYF
TGTGCCAGTAGTATAATCCACGGACGCTACGAGCAGTACTTC
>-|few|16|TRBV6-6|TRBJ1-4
CASSYSTASAPGKLFF
TGTGCCAGCAGTTACTCGACAGCCAGCGCTCCAGGAAAACTGTTTTTT
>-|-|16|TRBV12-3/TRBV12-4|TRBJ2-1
CASSPHFRGSYNEQFF
TGTGCCAGCAGTCCCCATTTCAGGGGTTCCTACAATGAGCAGTTCTTC
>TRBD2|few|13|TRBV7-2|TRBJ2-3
CASSPLAGGPQYF
TGTGCCAGCAGCCCGTTGGCGGGGGGCCCGCAGTATTTT
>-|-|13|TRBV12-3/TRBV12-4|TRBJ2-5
CASSWPGVETQYF
TGTGCCAGCAGTTGGCCAGGGGTAGAGACCCAGTACTTC
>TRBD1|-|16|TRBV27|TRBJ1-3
CASSPDRGVTGNTIYF
TGTGCCAGCAGTCCCGACAGGGGGGTGACTGGAAACACCATATATTTT
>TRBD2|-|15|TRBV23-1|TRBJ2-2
CASSQPREGVRELFF
TGCGCCAGCAGTCAACCCAGGGAGGGTGTCCGGGAGCTGTTTTTT
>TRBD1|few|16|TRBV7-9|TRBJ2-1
CASSHPPGQGRNEQFF
TGTGCCAGCAGCCACCCGCCAGGACAGGGCCGCAATGAGCAGTTCTTC
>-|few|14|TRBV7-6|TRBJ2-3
CASSLEQGADTQYF
TGTGCCAGCAGCTTAGAGCAGGGCGCAGATACGCAGTATTTT